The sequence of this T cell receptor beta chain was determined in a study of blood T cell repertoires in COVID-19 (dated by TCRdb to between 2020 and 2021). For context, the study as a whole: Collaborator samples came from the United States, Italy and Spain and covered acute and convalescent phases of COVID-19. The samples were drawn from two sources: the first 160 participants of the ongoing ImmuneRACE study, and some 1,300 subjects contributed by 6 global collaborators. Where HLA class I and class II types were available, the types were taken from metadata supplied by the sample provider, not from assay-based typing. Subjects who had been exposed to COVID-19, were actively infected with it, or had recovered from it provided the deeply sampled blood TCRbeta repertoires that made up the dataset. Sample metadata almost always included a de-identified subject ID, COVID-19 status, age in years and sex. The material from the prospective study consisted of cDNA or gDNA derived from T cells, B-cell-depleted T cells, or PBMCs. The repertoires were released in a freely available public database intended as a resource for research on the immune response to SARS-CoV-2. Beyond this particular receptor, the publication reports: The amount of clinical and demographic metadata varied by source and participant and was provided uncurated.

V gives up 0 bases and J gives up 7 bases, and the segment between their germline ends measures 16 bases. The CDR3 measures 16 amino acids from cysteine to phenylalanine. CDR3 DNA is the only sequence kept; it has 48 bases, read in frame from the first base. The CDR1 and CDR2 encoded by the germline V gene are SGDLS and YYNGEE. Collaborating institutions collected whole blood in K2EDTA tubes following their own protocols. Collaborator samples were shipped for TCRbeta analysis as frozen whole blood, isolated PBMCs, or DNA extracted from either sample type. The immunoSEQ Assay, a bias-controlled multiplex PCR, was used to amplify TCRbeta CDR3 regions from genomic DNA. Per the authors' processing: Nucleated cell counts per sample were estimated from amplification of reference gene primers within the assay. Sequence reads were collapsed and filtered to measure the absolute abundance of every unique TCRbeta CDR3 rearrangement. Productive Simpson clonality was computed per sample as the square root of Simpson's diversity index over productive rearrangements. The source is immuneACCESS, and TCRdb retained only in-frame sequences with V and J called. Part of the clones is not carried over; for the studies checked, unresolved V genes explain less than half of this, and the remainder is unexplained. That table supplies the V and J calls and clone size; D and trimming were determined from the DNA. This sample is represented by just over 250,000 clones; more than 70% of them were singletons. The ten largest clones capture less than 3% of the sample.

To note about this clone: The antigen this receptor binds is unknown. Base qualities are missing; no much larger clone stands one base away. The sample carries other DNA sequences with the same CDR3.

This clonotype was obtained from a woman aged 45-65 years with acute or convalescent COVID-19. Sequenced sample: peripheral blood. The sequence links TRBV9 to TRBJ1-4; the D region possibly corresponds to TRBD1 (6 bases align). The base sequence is TGTGCCAGCAGCGTAGGCCCGGGACAAGGCGGTGAAAAACTGTTTTTT. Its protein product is CASSVGPGQGGEKLFF.